Following are 13 T cell receptor beta chains from one sample sequenced in a study of blood T cells in healthy people across ages (dated by TCRdb to the mid-2010s). The protocol used for the library was 5' RACE. The reads were generated on an Illumina HiSeq 2500. The second PCR ran for roughly 7 to 12 cycles and used a J-beta primer mix along with a sample-barcoded 5' primer. The public sequencing data were trimmed at Q25 with fastp and processed into clonotypes with MiXCR by TCRdb, which kept only in-frame beta chains. Rows with one shared CDR3 protein collapse into an entry with the most common genes and DNA. Within this sample are about a million distinct CDR3 sequences, with about 48% of them counted one time only. The ten largest account for under 15% of the sample. Sequenced: blood. These receptors all stem from a man aged 25-40 years in good health.

V usage is TRBV4-2 and J usage is TRBJ1-1; D unclear. The CDR3 covers 15 residues. The V end lost 0 bases, the J end lost 0 bases, and 8 bases lay between the germline ends. The V gene's germline CDR1 is LGHNA and CDR2 YNFKEQ. CDR3 DNA: TGTGCCAGCAGCCAAGAGAGGAGCATGAACACTGAAGCTTTCTTT. Its translation is CASSQERSMNTEAFF.

This chain connects TRBV5-1 to TRBJ1-6; 8 nucleotides line up with TRBD1. Germline assignment: CDR1 SGHRS and CDR2 YFSETQ. The CDR3 spans 15 residues. V lost 3 bases and J lost 5; bases outside the gene matches: 4. This CDR3 reads CASSSDRVNNSPLHF. The CDR3 DNA sequence: TGCGCCAGCAGCTCGGACAGGGTGAATAATTCACCCCTCCACTTT.

The V call is TRBV7-2, the J call TRBJ2-7; 10 nucleotides line up with TRBD1. Germline V gene lookup returns CDR1 SGHTA and CDR2 FQGNSA. The CDR3 consists of 16 residues. V lost 1 base, J lost 0 bases, and 3 bases stayed unmatched. The CDR3 coding sequence is TGTGCCAGCAGCTTAGGGACAGGGGGGTTCTCCTACGAGCAGTACTTC. Translating it yields CASSLGTGGFSYEQYF. Together with reference TRBV7-2 and TRBJ2-7, the CDR3 gives the full variable domain: GAGVSQSPSNKVTEKGKDVELRCDPISGHTALYWYRQSLGQGLEFLIYFQGNSAPDKSGLPSDRFSAERTGGSVSTLTIQRTQQEDSAVYLCASSLGTGGFSYEQYFGPGTRLTVT.

This clonotype showed up just a few times. Here the CDR3 reads CAISEPTRGVYEQYF. CDR3 sequence (DNA): TGTGCCATCAGTGAGCCGACCAGGGGAGTCTACGAGCAGTACTTC. V and J are TRBV10-3 and TRBJ2-7, with a tentative D call TRBD1 (6 bases). The CDR3 length is 15 residues. CDR1 ENHRY and CDR2 SYGVKD come from the germline V gene. Trimming pared 2 bases from V and 3 bases from J, leaving 14 bases between.

There are a few counts of this clonotype. V is TRBV12-3 or TRBV12-4 and J is TRBJ1-2; D gene ambiguous. This CDR3 has 14 residues. The germline V and J ends were trimmed by 6 bases and 1 base, with 12 bases remaining between them. CDR3 sequence: CASRPSAGNYGYTF. CDR3 bases: TGTGCCAGCAGACCCTCGGCCGGTAACTATGGCTACACCTTC.

This clonotype was counted a few times. The chain is built from TRBV5-5 and TRBJ2-3; the D gene is possibly TRBD2 (5 bases). The CDR3 loop spans 16 amino acids. Germline CDR1 and CDR2: SGHKS and YYEKEE (reference sequence). Between the trimmed V and J ends, which lost 0 bases and 1 base, there was a span of 12 bases. The CDR3 loop reads CASSLVMALGTDTQYF. In nucleotides, the CDR3 is TGTGCCAGCAGCTTGGTCATGGCACTAGGCACAGATACGCAGTATTTT.

The chain couples TRBV5-1 to TRBJ1-2; D is uncertain. Germline V gene data show CDR1 as SGHRS and CDR2 as YFSETQ. The V gene lost 1 base and the J gene lost 3 bases, with 22 bases spanning the gap. This CDR3 is built from 18 residues. CDR3 protein: CASSLYAPDPERDYGYTF. The CDR3 nucleotides read TGCGCCAGCAGCTTGTATGCACCGGATCCAGAGAGAGACTATGGCTACACCTTC.

The V and J genes are TRBV6-6 and TRBJ1-6, with TRBD1 as a possible D gene (5 bases). The V gene's germline CDR1 is MNHNY and CDR2 SVGAGI (reference sequence). V was shortened by 6 bases and J by 8 bases, with 11 bases between the two germline ends. The CDR3 has 13 residues. CDR3 sequence: CASREPGHSPLHF. In DNA, the CDR3 is TGTGCCAGCAGAGAGCCGGGACATTCACCCCTCCACTTT.

The genes are TRBV7-9 and TRBJ2-5; TRBD2 matches at 7 bases. Trimming at V came to 5 bases and at J to 4 bases, leaving 7 bases not matched to a gene. Germline V gene data show CDR1 as SEHNR and CDR2 as FQNEAQ (reference sequence). The CDR3 length is 14 residues. This chain's CDR3 is CASSPRLAPETQYF. The CDR3 DNA sequence: TGTGCCAGCAGCCCAAGACTAGCCCCAGAGACCCAGTACTTC.

This clonotype was seen a handful of times. V and J are TRBV20-1 and TRBJ1-2; D is unclear. Germline V lookup: CDR1 DFQATT, CDR2 SNEGSKA (reference sequence). The CDR3 sequence is 15 residues long. V lost 5 bases and J 1 base, leaving 17 bases between the germline ends. The CDR3 coding sequence is TGCAGTGCTCCCCTAAAGGGCGCGGATAACTATGGCTACACCTTC. Translating it yields CSAPLKGADNYGYTF.

This clonotype was seen a single time. The chain combines TRBV3-1 with TRBJ2-1; D may correspond to TRBD1 or TRBD2 (7 bases each). Trimming left V 1 base short and J 3 bases short, with 22 bases between. Germline V gene lookup returns CDR1 LGHDT and CDR2 YNNKEL (reference sequence). The CDR3 extends over 19 amino acids. The chain's CDR3 is CASSQVLRAGGDHYNEQFF. The CDR3 bases are TGTGCCAGCAGCCAAGTGTTAAGGGCAGGGGGGGACCACTACAATGAGCAGTTCTTC.

This clonotype came up a few times. This chain links TRBV7-2 with TRBJ1-2; 8 bases fit TRBD1. The CDR3 loop spans 15 amino acids. The germline V gene encodes CDR1 SGHTA and CDR2 FQGNSA. Trimming removed 3 bases from V and 2 bases from J; junction bases left unmatched: 5. DNA for the CDR3: TGTGCCAGCAGCTTGACAGGGGTAAGCAACTATGGCTACACCTTC. Translated, it gives CASSLTGVSNYGYTF.

V is TRBV7-2 and J is TRBJ1-5, with D unclear. The germline V and J ends were trimmed by 3 bases and 2 bases, with 8 bases remaining between them. This CDR3 has 14 amino acids. Germline CDR1 is SGHTA and CDR2 is FQGNSA. CDR3 DNA sequence: TGTGCCAGCAGCTTCGGGTTTGGCAATCAGCCCCAGCATTTT. Its translation: CASSFGFGNQPQHF.